This T cell receptor beta chain emerged from a study of cytomegalovirus exposure and HLA in healthy donors. Study at large: Per a later analysis, the approximately 700 first-cohort and about 120 validation repertoires shared one platform.

Measured with immunoSEQ multiplex PCR; TCRdb has only the in-frame clones, and not every one. The sample lists 90,000 or so clones; about 96% were seen once. The donors were part of the validation cohort, which consisted of some 120 subjects and was separate from the first cohort of 600 to 850 subjects. Germline V lookup: CDR1 SGHTA, CDR2 FQGNSA. The CDR3 is made up of 15 amino acids. J lost 4 bases, V lost 2 bases, and 4 bases had no gene match. The rearrangement uses TRBV7-2 and TRBJ2-1; 8 positions agree with TRBD2. This receptor was identified in a man younger than 35 in good health and CMV-seronegative. Sequencing was performed on PBMCs. The CDR3 DNA is TGTGCCAGCAGCTTACGTAGCGGGACATACAATGAGCAGTTCTTC. This encodes CASSLRSGTYNEQFF.